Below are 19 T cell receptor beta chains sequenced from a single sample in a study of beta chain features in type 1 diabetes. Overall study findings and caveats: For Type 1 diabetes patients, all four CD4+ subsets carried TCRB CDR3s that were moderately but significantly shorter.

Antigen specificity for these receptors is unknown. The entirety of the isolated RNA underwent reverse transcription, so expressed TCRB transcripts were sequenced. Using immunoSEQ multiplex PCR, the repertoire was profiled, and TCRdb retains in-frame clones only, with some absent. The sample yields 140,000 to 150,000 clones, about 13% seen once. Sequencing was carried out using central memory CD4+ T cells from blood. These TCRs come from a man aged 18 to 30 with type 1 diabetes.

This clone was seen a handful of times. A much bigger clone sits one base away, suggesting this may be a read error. The chain's CDR3 is CAWWGAGAEQYF. DNA of the CDR3: TGTGCCTGGTGGGGGGCCGGGGCCGAGCAGTACTTC. V gene TRBV30 combines with J gene TRBJ2-7; TRBD1 or TRBD2 may be the D gene (6 bases each). Germline CDR1 reads GTSNPN; CDR2 reads SVGIG (reference sequence). CDR3 length: 12 residues. Trimming removed 5 bases from V and 6 bases from J, with 14 bases in between.

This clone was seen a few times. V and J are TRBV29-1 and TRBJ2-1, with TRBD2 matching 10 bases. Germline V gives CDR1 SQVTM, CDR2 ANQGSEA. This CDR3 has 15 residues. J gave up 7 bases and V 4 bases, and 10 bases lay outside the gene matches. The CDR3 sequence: CSVGAASGGSNEQFF. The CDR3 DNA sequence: TGCAGCGTTGGGGCGGCTAGCGGGGGCTCAAATGAGCAGTTCTTC.

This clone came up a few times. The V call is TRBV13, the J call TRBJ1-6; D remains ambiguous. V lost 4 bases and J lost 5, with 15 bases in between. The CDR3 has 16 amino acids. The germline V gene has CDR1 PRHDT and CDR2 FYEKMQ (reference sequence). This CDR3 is CASSSASEVHNSPLHF. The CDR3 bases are TGTGCCAGCAGCTCCGCGTCCGAGGTCCATAATTCACCCCTCCACTTT.

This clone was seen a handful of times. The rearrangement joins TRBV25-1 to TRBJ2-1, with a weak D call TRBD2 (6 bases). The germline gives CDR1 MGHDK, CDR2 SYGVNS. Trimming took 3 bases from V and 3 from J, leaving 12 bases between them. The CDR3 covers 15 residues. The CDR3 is CASSEAGLNYNEQFF. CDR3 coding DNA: TGTGCCAGCAGTGAGGCGGGGCTGAACTACAATGAGCAGTTCTTC. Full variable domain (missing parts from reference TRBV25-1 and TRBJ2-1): EADIYQTPRYLVIGTGKKITLECSQTMGHDKMYWYQQDPGMELHLIHYSYGVNSTEKGDLSSESTVSRIRTEHFPLTLESARPSHTSQYLCASSEAGLNYNEQFFGPGTRLTVL.

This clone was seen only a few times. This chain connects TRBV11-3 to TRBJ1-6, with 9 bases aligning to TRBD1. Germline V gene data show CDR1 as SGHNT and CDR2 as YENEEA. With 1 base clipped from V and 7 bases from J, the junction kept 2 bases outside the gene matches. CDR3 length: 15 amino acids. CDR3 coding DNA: TGTGCCAGCAGCTTAGGGACAGGGGAGAATTCACCCCTCCACTTT. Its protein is CASSLGTGENSPLHF.

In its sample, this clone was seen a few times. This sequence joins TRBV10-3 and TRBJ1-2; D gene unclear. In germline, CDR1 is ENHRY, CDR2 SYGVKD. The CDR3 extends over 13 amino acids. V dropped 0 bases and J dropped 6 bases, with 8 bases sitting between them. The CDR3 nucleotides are TGTGCCATCAGTGAGTCTCCAGGCAATGGCTACACCTTC. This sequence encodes CAISESPGNGYTF.

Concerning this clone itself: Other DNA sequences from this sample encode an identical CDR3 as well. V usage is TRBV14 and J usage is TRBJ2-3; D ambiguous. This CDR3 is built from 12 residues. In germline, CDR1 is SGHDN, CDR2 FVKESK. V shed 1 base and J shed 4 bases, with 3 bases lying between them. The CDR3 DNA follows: TGTGCCAGCAGCCAAGTTCCAGATACGCAGTATTTT. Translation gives CASSQVPDTQYF.

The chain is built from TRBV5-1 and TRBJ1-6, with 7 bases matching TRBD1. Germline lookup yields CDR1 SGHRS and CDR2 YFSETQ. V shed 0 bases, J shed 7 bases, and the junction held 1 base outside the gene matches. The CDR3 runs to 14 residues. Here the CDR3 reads CASSLADRNSPLHF. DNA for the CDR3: TGCGCCAGCAGCTTGGCGGACAGGAATTCACCCCTCCACTTT.

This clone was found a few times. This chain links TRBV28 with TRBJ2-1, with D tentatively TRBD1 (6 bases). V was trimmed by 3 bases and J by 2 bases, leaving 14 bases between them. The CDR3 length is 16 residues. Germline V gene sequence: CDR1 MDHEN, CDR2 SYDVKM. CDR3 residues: CASSFGGPGAYNEQFF. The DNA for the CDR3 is TGTGCCAGCAGTTTTGGGGGCCCGGGTGCCTACAATGAGCAGTTCTTC. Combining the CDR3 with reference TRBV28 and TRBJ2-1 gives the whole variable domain DVKVTQSSRYLVKRTGEKVFLECVQDMDHENMFWYRQDPGLGLRLIYFSYDVKMKEKGDIPEGYSVSREKKERFSLILESASTNQTSMYLCASSFGGPGAYNEQFFGPGTRLTVL.

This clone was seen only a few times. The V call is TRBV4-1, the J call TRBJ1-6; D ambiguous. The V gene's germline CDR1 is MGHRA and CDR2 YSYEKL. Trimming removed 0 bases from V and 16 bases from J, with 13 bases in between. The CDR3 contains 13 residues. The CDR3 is CASSQEGLTPLHF. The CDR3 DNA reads TGCGCCAGCAGCCAAGAAGGTTTAACCCCACTCCACTTT.

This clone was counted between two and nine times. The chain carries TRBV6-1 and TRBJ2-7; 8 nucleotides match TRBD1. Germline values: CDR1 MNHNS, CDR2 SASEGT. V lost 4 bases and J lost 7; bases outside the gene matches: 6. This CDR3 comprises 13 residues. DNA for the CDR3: TGTGCCAGCAGTGCAACAGGGGGGAGTGAGCAGTACTTC. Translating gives CASSATGGSEQYF.

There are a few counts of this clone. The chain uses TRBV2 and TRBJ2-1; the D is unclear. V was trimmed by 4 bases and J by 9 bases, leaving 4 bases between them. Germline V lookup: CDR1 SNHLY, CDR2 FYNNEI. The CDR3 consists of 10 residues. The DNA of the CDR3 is TGTGCCAGCAGTGGTGGTGAGCAGTTCTTC. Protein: CASSGGEQFF.

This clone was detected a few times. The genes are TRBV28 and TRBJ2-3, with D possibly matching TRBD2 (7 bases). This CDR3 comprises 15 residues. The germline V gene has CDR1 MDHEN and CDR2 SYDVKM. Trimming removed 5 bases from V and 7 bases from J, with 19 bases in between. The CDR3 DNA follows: TGTGCCAGCAGTCCACCCGGGGGGCGAATATATACGCAGTATTTT. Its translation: CASSPPGGRIYTQYF. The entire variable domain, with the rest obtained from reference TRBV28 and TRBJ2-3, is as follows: DVKVTQSSRYLVKRTGEKVFLECVQDMDHENMFWYRQDPGLGLRLIYFSYDVKMKEKGDIPEGYSVSREKKERFSLILESASTNQTSMYLCASSPPGGRIYTQYFGPGTRLTVL.

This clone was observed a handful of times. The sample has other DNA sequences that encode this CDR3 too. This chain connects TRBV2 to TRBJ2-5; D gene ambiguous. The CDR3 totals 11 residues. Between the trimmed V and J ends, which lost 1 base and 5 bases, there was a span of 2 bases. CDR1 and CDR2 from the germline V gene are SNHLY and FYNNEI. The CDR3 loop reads CASSEGETQYF. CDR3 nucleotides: TGTGCCAGCAGTGAAGGGGAGACCCAGTACTTC.

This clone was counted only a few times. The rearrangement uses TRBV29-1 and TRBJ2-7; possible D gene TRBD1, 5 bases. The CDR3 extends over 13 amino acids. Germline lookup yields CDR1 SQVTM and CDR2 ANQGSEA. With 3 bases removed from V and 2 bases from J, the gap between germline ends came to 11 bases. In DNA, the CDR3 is TGCAGCGTTGACAGGCAGGGTACCTACGAGCAGTACTTC. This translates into CSVDRQGTYEQYF.

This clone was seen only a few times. The CDR3 DNA is TGCAGCGCTCACAGCCTTATGAACACTGAAGCTTTCTTT. Amino acids: CSAHSLMNTEAFF. The chain employs TRBV29-1 and TRBJ1-1, with D uncertain. V lost 7 bases, J lost 0 bases, and 12 bases lay in between. CDR1 is SQVTM and CDR2 is ANQGSEA in the germline V gene. The CDR3 consists of 13 residues.

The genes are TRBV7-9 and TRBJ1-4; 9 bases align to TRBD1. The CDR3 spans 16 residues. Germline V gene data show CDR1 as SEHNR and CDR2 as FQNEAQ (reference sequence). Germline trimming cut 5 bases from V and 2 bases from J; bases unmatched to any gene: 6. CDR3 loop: CASSIQTGGTNEKLFF. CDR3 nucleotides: TGTGCCAGCAGCATCCAGACAGGGGGTACTAATGAAAAACTGTTTTTT.

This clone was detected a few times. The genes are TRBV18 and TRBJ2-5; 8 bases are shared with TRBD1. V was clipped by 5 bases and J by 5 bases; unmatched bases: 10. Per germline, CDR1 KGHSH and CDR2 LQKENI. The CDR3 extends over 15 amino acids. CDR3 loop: CASSTTGDGLETQYF. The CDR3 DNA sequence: TGTGCCAGCTCAACGACAGGGGACGGGTTGGAGACCCAGTACTTC. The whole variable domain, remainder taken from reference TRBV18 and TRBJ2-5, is NAGVMQNPRHLVRRRGQEARLRCSPMKGHSHVYWYRQLPEEGLKFMVYLQKENIIDESGMPKERFSAEFPKEGPSILRIQQVVRGDSAAYFCASSTTGDGLETQYFGPGTRLLVL.

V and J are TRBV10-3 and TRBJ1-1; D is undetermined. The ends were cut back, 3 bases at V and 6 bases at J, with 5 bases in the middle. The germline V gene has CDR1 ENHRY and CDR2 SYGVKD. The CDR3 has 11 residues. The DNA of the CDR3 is TGTGCCATCAGTGATTTTTCTGAAGCTTTCTTT. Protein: CAISDFSEAFF.